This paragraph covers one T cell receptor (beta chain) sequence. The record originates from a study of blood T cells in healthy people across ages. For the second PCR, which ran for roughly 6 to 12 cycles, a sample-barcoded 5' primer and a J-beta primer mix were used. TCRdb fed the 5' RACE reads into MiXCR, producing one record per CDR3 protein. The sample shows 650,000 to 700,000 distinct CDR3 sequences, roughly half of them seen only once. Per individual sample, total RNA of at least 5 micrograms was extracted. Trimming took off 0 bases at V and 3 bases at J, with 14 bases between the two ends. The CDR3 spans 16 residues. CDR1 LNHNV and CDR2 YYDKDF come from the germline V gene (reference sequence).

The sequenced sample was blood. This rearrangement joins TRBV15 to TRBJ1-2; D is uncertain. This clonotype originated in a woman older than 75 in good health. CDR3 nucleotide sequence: TGTGCCACCAGCAGAGATCCGCAGATCTCCGACTATGGCTACACCTTC. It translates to CATSRDPQISDYGYTF.